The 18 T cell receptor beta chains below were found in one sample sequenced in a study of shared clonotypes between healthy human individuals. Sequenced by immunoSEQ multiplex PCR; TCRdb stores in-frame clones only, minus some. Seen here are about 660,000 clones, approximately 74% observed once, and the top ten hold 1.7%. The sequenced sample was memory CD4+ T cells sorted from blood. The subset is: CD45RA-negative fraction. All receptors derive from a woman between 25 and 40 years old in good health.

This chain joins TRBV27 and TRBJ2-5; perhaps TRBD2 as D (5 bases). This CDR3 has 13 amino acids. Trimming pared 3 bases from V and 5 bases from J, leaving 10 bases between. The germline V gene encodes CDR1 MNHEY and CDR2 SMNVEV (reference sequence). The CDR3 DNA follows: TGTGCCAGCAGTTTGAGGGTAGAGGAGACCCAGTACTTC. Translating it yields CASSLRVEETQYF.

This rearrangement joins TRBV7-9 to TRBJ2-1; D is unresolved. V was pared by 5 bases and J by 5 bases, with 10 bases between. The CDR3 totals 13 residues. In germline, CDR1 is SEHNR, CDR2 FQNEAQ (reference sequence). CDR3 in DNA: TGTGCCAGCAGCAGCAGAACGGACAATGAGCAGTTCTTC. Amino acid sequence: CASSSRTDNEQFF.

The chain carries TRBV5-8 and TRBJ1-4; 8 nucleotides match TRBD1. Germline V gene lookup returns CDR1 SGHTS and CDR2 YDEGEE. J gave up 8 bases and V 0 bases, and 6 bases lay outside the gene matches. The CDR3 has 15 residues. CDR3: CASSLGQGIGEKLFF. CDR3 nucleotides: TGTGCCAGCAGCTTGGGACAGGGGATAGGGGAAAAACTGTTTTTT. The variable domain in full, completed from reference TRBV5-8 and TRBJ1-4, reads EAGVTQSPTHLIKTRGQQATLRCSPISGHTSVYWYQQALGLGLQFLLWYDEGEERNRGNFPPRFSGRQFPNYSSELNVNALELEDSALYLCASSLGQGIGEKLFFGSGTQLSVL.

CDR3 sequence: CASSLRQGNPDTQYF. DNA for the CDR3: TGCGCCAGCAGCTTGCGACAGGGTAACCCAGATACGCAGTATTTT. The V and J genes are TRBV5-1 and TRBJ2-3; 7 bases match TRBD1. CDR3 size: 15 residues. CDR1 and CDR2 from the germline V gene are SGHRS and YFSETQ. J was trimmed by 4 bases and V by 1 base; bases with no gene match: 6. The full variable domain, completed using reference TRBV5-1 and TRBJ2-3, is KAGVTQTPRYLIKTRGQQVTLSCSPISGHRSVSWYQQTPGQGLQFLFEYFSETQRNKGNFPGRFSGRQFSNSRSEMNVSTLELGDSALYLCASSLRQGNPDTQYFGPGTRLTVL.

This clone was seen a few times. CDR3 amino acids: CASSLPSALAGGGDTQYF. The CDR3 DNA is TGTGCCAGCAGTCTACCCTCGGCACTAGCGGGAGGGGGCGATACGCAGTATTTT. This chain connects TRBV27 to TRBJ2-3; 13 bases are a match to TRBD2. Germline trimming cut 5 bases from V and 6 bases from J; bases unmatched to any gene: 14. The CDR3 runs 18 residues. Looked up from germline, CDR1 is MNHEY and CDR2 is SMNVEV (reference sequence).

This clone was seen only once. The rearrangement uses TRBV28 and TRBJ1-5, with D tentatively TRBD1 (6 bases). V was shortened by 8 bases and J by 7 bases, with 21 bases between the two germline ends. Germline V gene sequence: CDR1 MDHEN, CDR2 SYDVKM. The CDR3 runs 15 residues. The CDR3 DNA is TGTGCCAGCGGGCGATTACAGGGTTTGGGGCAGCCCCAGCATTTT. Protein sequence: CASGRLQGLGQPQHF.

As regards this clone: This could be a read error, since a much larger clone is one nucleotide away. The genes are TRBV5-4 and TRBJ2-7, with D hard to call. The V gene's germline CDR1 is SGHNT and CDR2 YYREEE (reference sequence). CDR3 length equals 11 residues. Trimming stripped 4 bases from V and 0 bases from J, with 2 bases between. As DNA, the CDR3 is TGTGCCAGCAGCCGCTCCTACGAGCAGTACTTC. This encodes CASSRSYEQYF.

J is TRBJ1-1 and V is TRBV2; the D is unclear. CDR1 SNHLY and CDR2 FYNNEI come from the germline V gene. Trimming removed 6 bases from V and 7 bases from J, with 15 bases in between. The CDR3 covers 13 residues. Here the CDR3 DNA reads TGTGCCAGCAGAAAAACCCTAGGCCGTGAAGCTTTCTTT. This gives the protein CASRKTLGREAFF. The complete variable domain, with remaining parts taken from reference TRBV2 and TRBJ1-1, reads EPEVTQTPSHQVTQMGQEVILRCVPISNHLYFYWYRQILGQKVEFLVSFYNNEISEKSEIFDDQFSVERPDGSNFTLKIRSTKLEDSAMYFCASRKTLGREAFFGQGTRLTVV.

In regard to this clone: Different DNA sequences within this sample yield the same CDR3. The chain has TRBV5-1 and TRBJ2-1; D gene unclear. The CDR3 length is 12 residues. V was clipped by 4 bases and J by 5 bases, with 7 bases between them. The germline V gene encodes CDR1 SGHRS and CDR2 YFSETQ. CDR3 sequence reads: CASSIRDNEQFF. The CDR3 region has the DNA TGCGCCAGCAGCATTAGGGACAATGAGCAGTTCTTC.

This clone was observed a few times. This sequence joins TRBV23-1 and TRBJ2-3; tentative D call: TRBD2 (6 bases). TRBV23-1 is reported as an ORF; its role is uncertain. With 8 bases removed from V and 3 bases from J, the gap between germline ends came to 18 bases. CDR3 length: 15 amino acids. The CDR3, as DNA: TGCGCCAGCCGAGGGTTGCGGGATTGGACAGATACGCAGTATTTT. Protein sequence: CASRGLRDWTDTQYF.

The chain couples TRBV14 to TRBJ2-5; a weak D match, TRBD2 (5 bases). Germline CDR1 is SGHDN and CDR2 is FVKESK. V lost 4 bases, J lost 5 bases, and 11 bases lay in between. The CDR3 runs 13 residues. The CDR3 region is CASSLVGSETQYF. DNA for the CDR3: TGTGCCAGCAGCCTCGTGGGGAGTGAGACCCAGTACTTC. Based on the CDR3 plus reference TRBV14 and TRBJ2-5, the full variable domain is EAGVTQFPSHSVIEKGQTVTLRCDPISGHDNLYWYRRVMGKEIKFLLHFVKESKQDESGMPNNRFLAERTGGTYSTLKVQPAELEDSGVYFCASSLVGSETQYFGPGTRLLVL.

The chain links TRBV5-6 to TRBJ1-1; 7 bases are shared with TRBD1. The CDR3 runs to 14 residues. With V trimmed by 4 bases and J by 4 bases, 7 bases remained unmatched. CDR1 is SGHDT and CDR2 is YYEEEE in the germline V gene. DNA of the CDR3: TGTGCCAGCAGCCAGCTGGACAGGACCACTGAAGCTTTCTTT. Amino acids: CASSQLDRTTEAFF.

This chain's CDR3 is CASSQTRDRRLNEKLFF. Here the CDR3 DNA reads TGTGCCAGCAGCCAAACACGGGACAGGAGACTTAATGAAAAACTGTTTTTT. V and J are TRBV5-6 and TRBJ1-4; TRBD1 matches at 8 bases. The ends lost 4 bases at V and 4 bases at J; junction bases unmatched: 12. This CDR3 comprises 17 residues. Germline CDR1 and CDR2: SGHDT and YYEEEE.

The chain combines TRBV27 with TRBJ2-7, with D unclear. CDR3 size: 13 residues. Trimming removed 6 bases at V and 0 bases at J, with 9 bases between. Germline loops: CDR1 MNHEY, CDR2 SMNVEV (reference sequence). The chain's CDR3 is CASSYRSSYEQYF. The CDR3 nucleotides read TGTGCCAGCAGCTACCGGAGCTCCTACGAGCAGTACTTC.

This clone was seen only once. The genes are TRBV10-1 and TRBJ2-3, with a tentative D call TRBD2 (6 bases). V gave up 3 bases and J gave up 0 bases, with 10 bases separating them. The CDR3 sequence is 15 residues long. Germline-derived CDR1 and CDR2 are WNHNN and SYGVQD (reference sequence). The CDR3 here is CASSEGTSSTDTQYF. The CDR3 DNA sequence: TGCGCCAGCAGTGAAGGGACTTCTAGCACAGATACGCAGTATTTT.

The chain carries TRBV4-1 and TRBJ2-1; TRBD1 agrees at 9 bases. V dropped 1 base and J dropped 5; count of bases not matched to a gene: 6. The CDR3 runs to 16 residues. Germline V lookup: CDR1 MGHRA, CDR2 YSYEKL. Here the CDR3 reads CASSQVGQGLHNEQFF. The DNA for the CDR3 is TGCGCCAGCAGCCAAGTGGGACAGGGTCTACACAATGAGCAGTTCTTC.

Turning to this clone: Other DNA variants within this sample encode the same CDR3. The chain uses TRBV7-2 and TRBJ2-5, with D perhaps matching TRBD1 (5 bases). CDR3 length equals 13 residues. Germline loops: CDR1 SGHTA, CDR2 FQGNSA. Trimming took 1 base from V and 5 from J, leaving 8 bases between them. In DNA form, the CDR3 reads TGTGCCAGCAGCTTAGGGGGCCGGGAGACCCAGTACTTC. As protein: CASSLGGRETQYF.

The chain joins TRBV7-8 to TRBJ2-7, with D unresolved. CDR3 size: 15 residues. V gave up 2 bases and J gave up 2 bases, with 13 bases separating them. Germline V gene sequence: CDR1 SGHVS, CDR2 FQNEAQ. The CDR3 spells CASSLSPYRTYEQYF. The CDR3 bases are TGTGCCAGCAGCTTATCCCCATACAGAACCTACGAGCAGTACTTC.